These 9 T cell receptor beta chains were all obtained from the same sample, sequenced in a study of T-cell reconstitution after alpha-beta-depleted transplantation in children. During its preparation, the TCRbeta library received unique molecular identifiers. TCRdb ran MiXCR on the PCR reads and lists one entry per CDR3 protein. The data contain hundreds of thousands of distinct CDR3 sequences, around 13% of them singletons. This material consisted of PBMCs, taken before TCRalphabeta/CD19-depleted stem cell transplant. These receptors were taken from a girl aged 2 to 9 with congenital amegakaryocytic thrombocytopenia, due to receive a stem cell transplant.

The chain links TRBV5-6 to TRBJ1-5, with TRBD1 identical over 9 bases. The germline gives CDR1 SGHDT, CDR2 YYEEEE. The V segment lost 2 bases and the J segment 6 bases; nucleotides outside the gene matches: 6. CDR3 length: 15 residues. CDR3 protein: CASSFGTGTSQPQHF. As DNA, the CDR3 is TGTGCCAGCAGCTTTGGGACAGGGACGAGTCAGCCCCAGCATTTT. The complete variable domain, with remaining parts taken from reference TRBV5-6 and TRBJ1-5, reads DAGVTQSPTHLIKTRGQQVTLRCSPKSGHDTVSWYQQALGQGPQFIFQYYEEEERQRGNFPDRFSGHQFPNYSSELNVNALLLGDSALYLCASSFGTGTSQPQHFGDGTRLSIL.

Many counts were recorded for this clonotype. The genes are TRBV4-1 and TRBJ2-7, with 11 bases lining up with TRBD2. The CDR3 consists of 15 residues. V was pared by 2 bases and J by 4 bases, with 4 bases of the junction left unmatched. Germline loops: CDR1 MGHRA, CDR2 YSYEKL. The CDR3 DNA reads TGCGCCAGCAGCCAAACGGGACTAGCGGCTTACGAGCAGTACTTC. Protein: CASSQTGLAAYEQYF.

This chain uses TRBV5-1 with TRBJ2-3; 7 nucleotides align to TRBD2. The CDR3 runs 18 residues. Trimming at V came to 0 bases and at J to 0 bases, leaving 10 bases not matched to a gene. The germline V gene has CDR1 SGHRS and CDR2 YFSETQ. The CDR3 region has the DNA TGCGCCAGCAGCTTGGTTATTAGCGGGCATACCAGCACAGATACGCAGTATTTT. It yields the protein CASSLVISGHTSTDTQYF.

This chain uses TRBV7-2 with TRBJ2-1, with TRBD2 matching 10 bases. V gave up 5 bases and J gave up 2 bases; unmatched junction bases: 9. In germline, CDR1 is SGHTA, CDR2 FQGNSA. The CDR3 totals 17 residues. The CDR3 loop reads CASSRGSGRDPYNEQFF. The CDR3 nucleotides are TGTGCCAGCAGCCGAGGGAGCGGGAGGGATCCCTACAATGAGCAGTTCTTC.

The sample holds a few counts of this clonotype. The chain couples TRBV25-1 to TRBJ2-5, with D possibly matching TRBD2 (6 bases). CDR3 length equals 12 residues. Trimming left V 9 bases short and J 5 bases short, with 13 bases between. Germline V gene lookup returns CDR1 MGHDK and CDR2 SYGVNS. The CDR3 sequence is CASTLRGETQYF. CDR3 DNA: TGTGCCAGTACCTTACGGGGGGAGACCCAGTACTTC.

In this sample, this clonotype turned up many times. The rearrangement links TRBV20-1 to TRBJ2-3; 7 bases are shared with TRBD2. This CDR3 comprises 12 residues. Germline V gene data show CDR1 as DFQATT and CDR2 as SNEGSKA (reference sequence). V lost 7 bases, J lost 5 bases, and 6 bases stayed unmatched. Written as DNA, the CDR3 is TGCAGTGTACGACTAGCAGTAGATACGCAGTATTTT. Translation gives CSVRLAVDTQYF.

The chain combines TRBV20-1 with TRBJ2-2, with 9 bases identical to TRBD1. Germline V gene data show CDR1 as DFQATT and CDR2 as SNEGSKA (reference sequence). The CDR3 spans 15 residues. V lost 6 bases to trimming and J lost 1 base; unmatched junction nucleotides: 6. CDR3 in DNA: TGCAGTGCGGGACAGGGAGGCCGGAACACCGGGGAGCTGTTTTTT. It encodes CSAGQGGRNTGELFF.

In this sample, this clonotype turned up many times. The chain links TRBV5-1 to TRBJ2-2; no firm D call. This CDR3 region has 18 residues. Germline values: CDR1 SGHRS, CDR2 YFSETQ. V dropped 0 bases and J dropped 0 bases, with 15 bases sitting between them. The CDR3 is CASSLVLGFAPNTGELFF. The DNA for the CDR3 is TGCGCCAGCAGCTTGGTTTTAGGCTTCGCCCCGAACACCGGGGAGCTGTTTTTT.

This clonotype was observed many times. This chain links TRBV14 with TRBJ2-3; 13 nucleotides match TRBD2. V lost 8 bases and J lost 6; bases outside the gene matches: 2. CDR3 size: 13 residues. Germline lookup yields CDR1 SGHDN and CDR2 FVKESK. The CDR3 sequence is CASGLAGVDTQYF. The CDR3 DNA reads TGTGCCAGCGGACTAGCGGGAGTGGATACGCAGTATTTT.